The clone carrying this TCR beta chain was recorded many times. Other DNA sequences in the same sample also yield this CDR3. CDR3 length equals 12 residues. The germline V gene encodes CDR1 ENHRY and CDR2 SYGVKD. V was shortened by 5 bases and J by 1 base, with 5 bases between the two germline ends. This sample was taken from a study of shared clonotypes between healthy human individuals. Running of the assay took place at deep level. Authors' processing steps: Filtering differed since immunoSEQ provided only junctions, with no quality scores. Profiling relied on immunoSEQ multiplex PCR, and the TCRdb table lists in-frame clones only, not all of them. V and J calls and clone size are copied from that table; D and trimming were computed from the DNA. The sample holds some 2,000,000 clones, roughly 94% seen once.

Material: naive CD4+ T cells sorted from blood. Sample subset: CD45RA+ positively selected. The rearrangement joins TRBV10-3 to TRBJ1-1; tentative D call: TRBD1 (5 bases). This clonotype was obtained from a man younger than 35 in good health. CDR3 nucleotides: TGTGCCATCAGTACAGGGAACACTGAAGCTTTCTTT. Protein sequence: CAISTGNTEAFF.